Described below is a single T cell receptor (beta chain) sequence and its context. This entry comes from a study of blood T cell repertoires in COVID-19. Assay: immunoSEQ multiplex PCR; the TCRdb copy retains only in-frame clones and omits some. In the table there are fewer than 400,000 clones, more than 75% of which are singletons. The sequence came from a woman in her 50s who had recovered from COVID-19. The sample taken for sequencing was PBMCs or T cells enriched from blood (not recorded which).

CDR3 sequence (DNA): TGTGCCATCGCCGCGGGGGGGCAAGAGACCCAGTACTTC. Protein sequence: CAIAAGGQETQYF. This chain links TRBV10-3 with TRBJ2-5; 9 bases are a match to TRBD2. CDR1 and CDR2 (germline): ENHRY, SYGVKD. J gave up 2 bases and V 8 bases, and 3 bases lay outside the gene matches. This CDR3 contains 13 residues.